This T cell receptor (beta chain) comes out of a study of a mutant IDH1 vaccine in newly diagnosed glioma. Data came from immunoSEQ multiplex PCR; TCRdb stores just in-frame clones and leaves some out. The sample holds tens of thousands of clones, 70% to 80% seen once. Germline V lookup: CDR1 SNHLY, CDR2 FYNNEI. There are 19 residues in the CDR3. Between the trimmed V and J ends, which lost 1 base and 2 bases, there was a span of 21 bases. Time point indicated: baseline, week 1 (first vaccination visit). Treatment in this sample: pre-vaccination baseline after standard-of-care therapy. This chain joins TRBV2 and TRBJ1-5; the D is unclear. The sequencing here drew on PBMCs, taken from a glioma patient treated with radiotherapy, temozolomide or both. The receptor was derived from a woman aged 40 to 50 with glioma. The CDR3 DNA follows: TGTGCCAGCAGTGAAGTGGGTCAGCAATATGGGTATGGCAATCAGCCCCAGCATTTT. It encodes CASSEVGQQYGYGNQPQHF.